These 17 T cell receptor beta chains originate from one sample sequenced in a study of cytomegalovirus exposure and HLA in healthy donors. The study ran its PCR with 60 Vbeta and 13 Jbeta primers. Assay used: immunoSEQ multiplex PCR; TCRdb lists only in-frame clones, some missing. The sample shows about 94,000 clones, 7.5% to 8.5% of them seen only once. Input material: PBMCs. The receptors were gathered from a man in his forties or fifties in good health and CMV-seronegative.

The chain combines TRBV11-3 with TRBJ2-3; D gene uncertain. V lost 0 bases, J lost 0 bases, and 7 bases lay in between. This CDR3 is 15 amino acids long. Germline assignment: CDR1 SGHNT and CDR2 YENEEA. This CDR3 reads CASSLDARSTDTQYF. The CDR3 DNA reads TGTGCCAGCAGCTTAGACGCCAGAAGCACAGATACGCAGTATTTT.

This clone was picked up a small number of times. V gene TRBV27 combines with J gene TRBJ2-3; D may be TRBD2 (6 bases). In germline, CDR1 is MNHEY, CDR2 SMNVEV (reference sequence). The V and J ends lost 8 bases and 3 bases respectively, with 18 bases between them. The CDR3 is 15 amino acids. CDR3 amino acids: CASSQTSLRTDTQYF. The DNA of the CDR3 is TGTGCCAGCTCCCAGACTAGTCTCCGAACAGATACGCAGTATTTT.

By sample share, this clone is medium-sized. The CDR3 DNA sequence: TGCGCCAGCAGCCGAATCGGGACAGGGAACACTGAAGCTTTCTTT. Encoded protein: CASSRIGTGNTEAFF. This chain connects TRBV4-1 to TRBJ1-1; 8 bases are shared with TRBD1. V lost 4 bases to trimming and J lost 1 base; unmatched junction nucleotides: 5. The CDR3 length is 15 residues. In germline, CDR1 is MGHRA, CDR2 YSYEKL.

The chain links TRBV19 to TRBJ1-5; TRBD1 is a possible D gene (5 bases). CDR1 is LNHDA and CDR2 is SQIVND in the germline V gene (reference sequence). The CDR3 has 13 residues. Trimming cost V 3 bases and J 7 bases, with 10 bases left between them. The CDR3 is CASSMVGAQPQHF. CDR3 coding DNA: TGTGCCAGTAGTATGGTAGGGGCCCAGCCCCAGCATTTT.

The chain joins TRBV10-3 to TRBJ1-1; 11 bases line up with TRBD1. The V gene's germline CDR1 is ENHRY and CDR2 SYGVKD. The CDR3 length is 13 residues. V gave up 6 bases and J gave up 7 bases; unmatched junction bases: 4. The chain's CDR3 is CAIRGQGEDEAFF. CDR3 nucleotide sequence: TGTGCCATCAGGGGACAGGGGGAGGATGAAGCTTTCTTT.

This clone was picked up a small number of times. The chain uses TRBV5-6 and TRBJ1-4; the match to TRBD1 covers 12 bases. This CDR3 is 16 amino acids long. The V segment lost 4 bases and the J segment 8 bases; nucleotides outside the gene matches: 9. In germline, CDR1 is SGHDT, CDR2 YYEEEE. The CDR3 DNA reads as TGTGCCAGCAGCCCCCGTGGGACAGGGGGCGAAGAAAAACTGTTTTTT. Translation: CASSPRGTGGEEKLFF. Drawing the rest from reference TRBV5-6 and TRBJ1-4, the complete variable domain is DAGVTQSPTHLIKTRGQQVTLRCSPKSGHDTVSWYQQALGQGPQFIFQYYEEEERQRGNFPDRFSGHQFPNYSSELNVNALLLGDSALYLCASSPRGTGGEEKLFFGSGTQLSVL.

This sequence joins TRBV5-4 and TRBJ1-1; a weak D match, TRBD1 (5 bases). Germline loops: CDR1 SGHNT, CDR2 YYREEE (reference sequence). The CDR3 totals 16 residues. The V end lost 4 bases, the J end lost 0 bases, and 16 bases lay between the germline ends. CDR3 residues: CASSPAGRTMNTEAFF. The CDR3 DNA reads TGTGCCAGCAGCCCCGCAGGGAGGACTATGAACACTGAAGCTTTCTTT.

This clone was counted once. This chain joins TRBV7-3 and TRBJ2-1, with TRBD2 matching 11 bases. The CDR3 has 15 amino acids. The V gene end was trimmed by 5 bases and the J gene end by 9 bases; junction bases not matched to a gene: 9. The V gene's germline CDR1 is SGHTA and CDR2 FQGTGA. The CDR3, as DNA: TGTGCCAGCAGCGTCACTAGCGGGGGCCCAACTGAGCAGTTCTTC. Translating it yields CASSVTSGGPTEQFF.

This clone was recorded a few times. The CDR3 sequence is CASSPNLRDSNYGYTF. The CDR3, as DNA: TGCGCCAGCAGTCCGAACCTAAGGGACAGCAACTATGGCTACACCTTC. The chain joins TRBV5-1 to TRBJ1-2, with 7 positions matching TRBD1. The CDR3 length is 16 residues. After removal of 5 bases from V and 2 bases from J, the junction contained 12 bases not matched to a gene. Germline-derived CDR1 and CDR2 are SGHRS and YFSETQ. Filled out from reference TRBV5-1 and TRBJ1-2, the complete variable domain reads KAGVTQTPRYLIKTRGQQVTLSCSPISGHRSVSWYQQTPGQGLQFLFEYFSETQRNKGNFPGRFSGRQFSNSRSEMNVSTLELGDSALYLCASSPNLRDSNYGYTFGSGTRLTVV.

This clone was picked up a small number of times. The V gene is TRBV7-9, the J gene TRBJ2-5; no clear D. CDR3 length: 15 residues. Germline V CDR1 and CDR2: SEHNR, FQNEAQ (reference sequence). V was trimmed by 2 bases and J by 2 bases, leaving 12 bases between them. CDR3 sequence reads: CASSLPSPKQETQYF. DNA of the CDR3: TGTGCCAGCAGCTTACCTTCCCCTAAACAAGAGACCCAGTACTTC.

The chain has TRBV7-9 and TRBJ1-2; 8 nucleotides match TRBD1. V was pared by 4 bases and J by 4 bases, with 8 bases of the junction left unmatched. The CDR3 length is 15 residues. The germline gives CDR1 SEHNR, CDR2 FQNEAQ (reference sequence). CDR3 DNA sequence: TGTGCCAGCAGCTCCCGACGGACAGGGAGCTATGGCTACACCTTC. Amino acid sequence: CASSSRRTGSYGYTF.

This clone was counted only a few times. The V call is TRBV28, the J call TRBJ1-5, with TRBD1 matching over 10 bases. Unmatched junction bases numbered 3, after V lost 1 base and J lost 6 bases. The length of the CDR3 is 15 residues. Germline CDR1 is MDHEN and CDR2 is SYDVKM. The CDR3 here is CASSLSDRGRQPQHF. For the CDR3, the DNA is TGTGCCAGCAGTTTATCCGACAGGGGGCGTCAGCCCCAGCATTTT.

This clone was detected only a few times. The chain has TRBV6-5 and TRBJ1-1; D is possibly TRBD1 (5 bases). V was pared by 0 bases and J by 5 bases, with 13 bases between. The CDR3 totals 15 residues. Germline V gene data show CDR1 as MNHEY and CDR2 as SVGAGI. This CDR3 reads CASSYSATGRTEAFF. DNA for the CDR3: TGTGCCAGCAGTTACTCTGCCACAGGTAGAACTGAAGCTTTCTTT.

The chain links TRBV7-9 to TRBJ2-3, with 11 bases matching TRBD2. CDR1 is SEHNR, CDR2 FQNEAQ, per germline (reference sequence). The CDR3 runs to 14 residues. With 5 bases clipped from V and 3 bases from J, the junction kept 1 base outside the gene matches. The CDR3 coding sequence is TGTGCCAGCAGCACTAGCGGGAGTACAGATACGCAGTATTTT. This encodes CASSTSGSTDTQYF.

This clone was counted a few times. The chain couples TRBV4-3 to TRBJ2-7; a possible D gene is TRBD1 (6 bases). Deletions cut 2 bases from V and 1 base from J, with 9 bases between. Germline CDR1 is LGHNA and CDR2 is YSLEER. The CDR3 runs 14 residues. CDR3 in DNA: TGCGCCAGCAGCCAACAACAGGGTTCCTACGAGCAGTACTTC. Amino acid sequence: CASSQQQGSYEQYF.

The chain employs TRBV6-5 and TRBJ1-5; 8 nucleotides line up with TRBD1. The CDR3 covers 13 residues. V shed 11 bases, J shed 4 bases, and the junction held 7 bases outside the gene matches. Germline-derived CDR1 and CDR2 are MNHEY and SVGAGI. The CDR3 region is CAAGQGKNQPQHF. The CDR3 DNA reads as TGTGCCGCTGGACAGGGAAAGAATCAGCCCCAGCATTTT.

CDR3 protein: CASSLDGGANQPQHF. CDR3 nucleotide sequence: TGTGCCAGCAGCTTAGATGGGGGGGCCAATCAGCCCCAGCATTTT. This rearrangement joins TRBV7-9 to TRBJ1-5, with D possibly matching TRBD1 (6 bases). V lost 1 base and J 3 bases, leaving 10 bases between the germline ends. The CDR3 runs 15 residues. Germline CDR1 is SEHNR and CDR2 is FQNEAQ (reference sequence).